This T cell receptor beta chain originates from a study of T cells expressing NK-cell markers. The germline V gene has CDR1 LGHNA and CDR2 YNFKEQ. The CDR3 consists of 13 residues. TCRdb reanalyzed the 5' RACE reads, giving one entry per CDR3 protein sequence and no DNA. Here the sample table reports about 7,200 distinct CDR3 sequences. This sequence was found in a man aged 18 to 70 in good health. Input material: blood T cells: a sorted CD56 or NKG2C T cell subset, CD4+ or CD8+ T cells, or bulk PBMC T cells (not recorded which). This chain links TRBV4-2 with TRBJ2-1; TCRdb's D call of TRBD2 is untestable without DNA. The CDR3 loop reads CASSQDSGSPEFF.